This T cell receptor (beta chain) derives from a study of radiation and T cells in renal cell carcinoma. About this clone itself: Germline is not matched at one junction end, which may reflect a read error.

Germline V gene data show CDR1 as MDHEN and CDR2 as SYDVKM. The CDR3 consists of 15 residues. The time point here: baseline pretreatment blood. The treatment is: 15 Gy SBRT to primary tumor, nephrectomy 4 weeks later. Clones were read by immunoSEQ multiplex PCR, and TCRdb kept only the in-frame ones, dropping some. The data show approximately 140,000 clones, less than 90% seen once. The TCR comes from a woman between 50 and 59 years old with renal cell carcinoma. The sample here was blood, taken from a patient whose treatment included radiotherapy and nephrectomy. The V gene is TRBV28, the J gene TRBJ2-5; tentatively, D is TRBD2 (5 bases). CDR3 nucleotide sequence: TGTGCCAGCAGTTTGGACTCAAATCAATTAGAGCCCCAGTACTTC. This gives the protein CASSLDSNQLEPQYF.